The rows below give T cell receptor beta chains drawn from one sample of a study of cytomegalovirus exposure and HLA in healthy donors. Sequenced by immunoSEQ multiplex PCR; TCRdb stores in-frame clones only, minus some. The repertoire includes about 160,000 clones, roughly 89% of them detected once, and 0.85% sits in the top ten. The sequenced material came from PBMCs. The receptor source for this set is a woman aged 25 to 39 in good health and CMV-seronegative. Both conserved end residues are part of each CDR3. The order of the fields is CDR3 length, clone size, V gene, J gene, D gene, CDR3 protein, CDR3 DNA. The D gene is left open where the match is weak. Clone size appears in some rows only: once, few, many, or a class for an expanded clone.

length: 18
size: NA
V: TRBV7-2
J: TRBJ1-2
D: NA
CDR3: CASSLEGPPGGFNYGYTF
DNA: TGTGCCAGCAGCTTAGAGGGTCCCCCGGGAGGGTTTAACTATGGCTACACCTTC

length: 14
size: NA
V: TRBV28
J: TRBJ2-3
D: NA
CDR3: CASLEEGVTDTQYF
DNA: TGTGCCAGCCTAGAGGAGGGTGTCACAGATACGCAGTATTTT

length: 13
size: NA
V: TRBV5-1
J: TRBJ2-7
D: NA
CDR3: CASSLVVGYEQYF
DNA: TGCGCCAGCAGCTTGGTGGTCGGCTACGAGCAGTACTTC

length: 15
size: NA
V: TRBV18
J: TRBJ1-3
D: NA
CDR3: CASSPTRERGNTIYF
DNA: TGTGCCAGCTCACCTACCCGGGAACGGGGAAACACCATATATTTT

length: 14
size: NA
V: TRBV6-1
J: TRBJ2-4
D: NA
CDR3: CASRVYEAKNIQYF
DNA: TGTGCCAGCAGAGTTTATGAGGCCAAAAACATTCAGTACTTC

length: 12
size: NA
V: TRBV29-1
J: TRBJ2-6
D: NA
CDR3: CSVSSGANVLTF
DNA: TGCAGCGTGAGCTCTGGGGCCAACGTCCTGACTTTC

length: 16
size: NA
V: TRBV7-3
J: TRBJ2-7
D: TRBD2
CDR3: CASSLLPRTSGAKEYF
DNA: TGTGCCAGCAGCTTACTCCCCCGGACTAGCGGGGCTAAGGAGTACTTC

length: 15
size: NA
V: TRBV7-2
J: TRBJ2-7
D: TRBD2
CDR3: CASSKTGGRAYEQYF
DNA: TGTGCCAGCAGTAAGACGGGCGGGAGGGCCTACGAGCAGTACTTC

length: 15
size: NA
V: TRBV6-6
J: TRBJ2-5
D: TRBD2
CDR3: CASSYGTSGQETQYF
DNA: TGTGCCAGCAGTTACGGGACTAGCGGACAAGAGACCCAGTACTTC

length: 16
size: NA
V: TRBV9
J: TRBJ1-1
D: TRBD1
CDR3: CASSVELTGKSTEAFF
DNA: TGTGCCAGCAGCGTCGAACTGACAGGGAAGAGCACTGAAGCTTTCTTT

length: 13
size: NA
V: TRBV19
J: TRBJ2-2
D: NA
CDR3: CASCGAFTGELFF
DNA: TGTGCCAGTTGCGGAGCATTCACCGGGGAGCTGTTTTTT

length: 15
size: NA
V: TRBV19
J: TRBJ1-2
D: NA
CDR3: CASSRSAPTGYGYTF
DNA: TGTGCCAGTAGCCGCTCTGCCCCCACGGGCTATGGCTACACCTTC

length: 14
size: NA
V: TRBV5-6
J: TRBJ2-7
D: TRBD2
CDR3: CASSLGLAVYEQYF
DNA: TGTGCCAGCAGCTTGGGGCTAGCGGTCTACGAGCAGTACTTC

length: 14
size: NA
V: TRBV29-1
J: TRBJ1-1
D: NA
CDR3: CSAPSDSLNTEAFF
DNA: TGCAGCGCCCCATCTGACAGCCTGAACACTGAAGCTTTCTTT

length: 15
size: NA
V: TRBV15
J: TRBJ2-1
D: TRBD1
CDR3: CATSRAGTGLNEQFF
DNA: TGTGCCACCAGCAGAGCCGGGACAGGGTTGAATGAGCAGTTCTTC

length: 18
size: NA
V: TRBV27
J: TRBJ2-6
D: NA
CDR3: CASSLSVGPGTGANVLTF
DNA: TGTGCCAGCAGTTTATCCGTCGGACCGGGAACGGGGGCCAACGTCCTGACTTTC

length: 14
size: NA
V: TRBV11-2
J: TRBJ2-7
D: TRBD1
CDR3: CASSLGQGLYEQYF
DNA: TGTGCCAGCAGCTTAGGACAGGGTCTTTACGAGCAGTACTTC

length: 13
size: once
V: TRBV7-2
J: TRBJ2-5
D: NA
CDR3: CASRIQGEETQYF
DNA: TGTGCCAGCAGGATACAGGGTGAAGAGACCCAGTACTTC

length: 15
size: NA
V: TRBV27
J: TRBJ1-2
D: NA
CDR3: CASSPLPRGRYGYTF
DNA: TGTGCCAGCAGTCCCTTACCAAGGGGCCGCTATGGCTACACCTTC

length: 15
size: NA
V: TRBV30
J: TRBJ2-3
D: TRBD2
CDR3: CAWARLAGRDDTQYF
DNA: TGTGCCTGGGCCCGACTAGCGGGAAGAGACGATACGCAGTATTTT

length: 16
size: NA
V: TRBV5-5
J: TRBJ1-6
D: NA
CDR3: CASSAGGGTYNSPLHF
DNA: TGTGCCAGCAGCGCGGGGGGGGGAACTTATAATTCACCCCTCCACTTT

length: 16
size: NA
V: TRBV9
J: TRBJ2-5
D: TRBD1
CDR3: CASSVGFRGGGETQYF
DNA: TGTGCCAGCAGCGTAGGGTTTCGAGGGGGCGGTGAGACCCAGTACTTC